This TCR beta chain was documented in a study of T cell changes during pregnancy in multiple sclerosis. V was shortened by 5 bases and J by 2 bases, with 4 bases between the two germline ends. Germline V CDR1 and CDR2: MNHEY, SVGAGI. This CDR3 region has 12 residues. Sequencing was performed with immunoSEQ multiplex PCR; in TCRdb, only in-frame clones are kept and a portion is missing. The sample has about 80,000 clones, 92% seen once; the top ten hold around 3%. The sample consisted of peripheral blood, taken before pregnancy. The sequence was obtained from a female donor with multiple sclerosis, enrolled in a pregnancy study. This sequence joins TRBV6-5 and TRBJ2-1; D is unresolved. The CDR3 spells CASSAAYNEQFF. The CDR3 DNA reads TGTGCCAGCAGTGCGGCCTACAATGAGCAGTTCTTC.